A selection of T cell receptor beta chains follows, all from one sample in a study of blood T cell repertoires in COVID-19. This table comes from immunoSEQ multiplex PCR, and its TCRdb copy is limited to in-frame clones, with some not included. Among roughly 110,000 clones listed, around 90% were seen once. The sample was peripheral blood. These receptor sequences come from a man in his forties with active or convalescent COVID-19. Each CDR3 is given with its conserved first and last residue. D genes are given only for firm matches. Only part of the rows carry a size: once, few, many, or a class if the clone is expanded.

V gene,D gene,clone size,J gene,CDR3 DNA,CDR3 protein
TRBV29-1,.,few,TRBJ1-3,TGCAGCGTTGTTGGGCAGAGTCGTGACACCATATATTTT,CSVVGQSRDTIYF
TRBV7-2,.,.,TRBJ2-6,TGTGCCAGCAGCACTAGGGTCCCTGGGGCCAACGTCCTGACTTTC,CASSTRVPGANVLTF
TRBV29-1,TRBD1,.,TRBJ1-1,TGCAGCGTCTTGCTGACAGGGGGGCTGAACACTGAAGCTTTCTTT,CSVLLTGGLNTEAFF
TRBV3-1/TRBV3-2,.,.,TRBJ2-1,TGTGCCAGCAGCCAAGTGGAACAGGGTCGGTTCTTC,CASSQVEQGRFF
TRBV10-3,TRBD1,.,TRBJ2-4,TGTGCCATCAGTGATACCGGGACAGGTTTAATTGCCAAAAACATTCAGTACTTC,CAISDTGTGLIAKNIQYF
TRBV29-1,.,.,TRBJ1-1,TGCAGCGTTCCCCAGAACACTGAAGCTTTCTTT,CSVPQNTEAFF
TRBV6-6,TRBD1,.,TRBJ1-1,TGTGCCAGCAGCACCGACAGGGAGGCTTTCTTT,CASSTDREAFF
TRBV18,.,.,TRBJ1-5,TGTGCCAGCTCACCTGGAACCAGGGAGGTAAATCAGCCCCAGCATTTT,CASSPGTREVNQPQHF
TRBV4-3,.,.,TRBJ2-7,TGCGCCAGCAGCCAAGATGACTTCTCCTACGAGCAGTACTTC,CASSQDDFSYEQYF
TRBV9,.,.,TRBJ1-5,TGTGCCAGCAGCCCCACTCCCGGGTCGAATCAGCCCCAGCATTTT,CASSPTPGSNQPQHF
TRBV10-3,TRBD1,.,TRBJ1-5,TGTGCCATCAGTGAGTCTATTGTGACAGGGGGCAATCAGCCCCAGCATTTT,CAISESIVTGGNQPQHF
TRBV6-1,.,.,TRBJ2-7,TGTGCCAGCAGCCCGTTACGGGACTACGAGCAGTACTTC,CASSPLRDYEQYF
TRBV28,.,.,TRBJ1-1,TGTGCCAGCAGTTTAGGAGAAACCGGCACTGAAGCTTTCTTT,CASSLGETGTEAFF
TRBV27,TRBD2,.,TRBJ2-7,TGTGCCAGCGGCCCGGGGGGGGCGCGAAACTACGAGCAGTACTTC,CASGPGGARNYEQYF
TRBV6-5,.,many,TRBJ1-1,TGTGCCAGCAGTCGTCTAGAACCGAACACTGAAGCTTTCTTT,CASSRLEPNTEAFF
TRBV7-6,TRBD2,.,TRBJ2-1,TGTGCCAGCAGCCCCCTGGCGGGAGGCTGGTTCTTC,CASSPLAGGWFF
TRBV7-2,.,.,TRBJ1-5,TGTGCCAGCAGCTTAGAGGGCCAGGGTAAGCCCCAGCATTTT,CASSLEGQGKPQHF
TRBV6-5,.,.,TRBJ1-2,TGTGCCAGCAGTTACTCGGAGACTTCGGATGGCTACACCTTC,CASSYSETSDGYTF
TRBV6-5,.,.,TRBJ2-3,TGTGCCACCGTAGTTTTGGATACGCAGTATTTT,CATVVLDTQYF
TRBV29-1,.,.,TRBJ1-1,TGCAGCGCGAGGAGCACTGAAGCTTTCTTT,CSARSTEAFF
TRBV28,.,.,TRBJ2-4,TGTGCCAGCAGACCCCCGACCGACGGAGGAAACATTCAGTACTTC,CASRPPTDGGNIQYF
TRBV30,.,.,TRBJ1-6,TGTGCCTGGAGTGTAAGTGAGTCACCCCTCCACTTT,CAWSVSESPLHF
TRBV28,.,once,TRBJ2-2,TGTGCCAGCAGATCCGGGACATTCACCTACTCACCCGGGGAGCTGTTTTTT,CASRSGTFTYSPGELFF
TRBV5-1,TRBD1,.,TRBJ2-2,TGCGCCAGCACGCCAGGTCGACAGGGGGCCGGGGAGCTGTTTTTT,CASTPGRQGAGELFF
TRBV7-3,.,.,TRBJ1-1,TGTGCCAGCAGCCCGACGGGGGGGCGCACTGAAGCTTTCTTT,CASSPTGGRTEAFF
TRBV6-5,TRBD1,.,TRBJ1-2,TGTGCCAGCAGCCGCCACCGGGACAGTAACTATGGCTACACCTTC,CASSRHRDSNYGYTF
TRBV30,.,once,TRBJ1-3,TGTGCCTGGAGTGGCGGGGTTGTTGGAAACACCATATATTTT,CAWSGGVVGNTIYF
TRBV18,.,.,TRBJ1-1,TGTGCCAGCTCAGCCCATGAGTCCACTGAAGCTTTCTTT,CASSAHESTEAFF
TRBV6-1,.,.,TRBJ2-2,TGTGCCAGCAGTCGGGATGGGACCGGGGAGCTGTTTTTT,CASSRDGTGELFF
TRBV5-4,TRBD1,.,TRBJ2-6,TGTGCCAGCAGCCCCCCCGGGACAGGGAGTTTCTCTGGGGCCAACGTCCTGACTTTC,CASSPPGTGSFSGANVLTF
TRBV18,TRBD1,.,TRBJ1-4,TGTGCCAGCTCACCGACAGGGGCAAGTCGTAATGAAAAACTGTTTTTT,CASSPTGASRNEKLFF
TRBV11-2,.,once,TRBJ2-2,TGTGCCAGCAGCCCAGTGCCGCTTACGAACACCGGGGAGCTGTTTTTT,CASSPVPLTNTGELFF
TRBV7-2,TRBD1,.,TRBJ1-2,TGTGCCAGCAGCCCTGGACAGGGAGTCTATGGCTACACCTTC,CASSPGQGVYGYTF
TRBV12-3/TRBV12-4,.,.,TRBJ1-1,TGTGCCAGCATATCGGGAAACACTGAAGCTTTCTTT,CASISGNTEAFF
TRBV6-2/TRBV6-3,.,.,TRBJ2-7,TGTGCCAGCAGTACCGGGGAACCCTACGAGCAGTACTTC,CASSTGEPYEQYF
TRBV7-8,.,.,TRBJ2-2,TGTGCCACCTCGACGGCAGGGGGGACCGGGGAGCTGTTTTTT,CATSTAGGTGELFF
TRBV29-1,TRBD1,.,TRBJ1-1,TGCAGCGTTGTTAAAGACAGGGGCACTGAAGCTTTCTTT,CSVVKDRGTEAFF
TRBV10-3,TRBD1,.,TRBJ2-1,TGTGCCATCAGTGTGGGTCTTTTACAGGGGGCCGATGAGCAGTTCTTC,CAISVGLLQGADEQFF
TRBV6-2/TRBV6-3,TRBD2,.,TRBJ2-2,TGTGCCAGCAGCCCAACTAGCGCGAACACCGGGGAGCTGTTTTTT,CASSPTSANTGELFF
TRBV10-3,.,.,TRBJ2-3,TGTGCCATCAGTGAGTCTGGGGGAGGGGGAAATACGCAGTATTTT,CAISESGGGGNTQYF
TRBV28,TRBD1,.,TRBJ1-3,TGTGCCAGCAGGACAGGGTCGAGAAACACCATATATTTT,CASRTGSRNTIYF